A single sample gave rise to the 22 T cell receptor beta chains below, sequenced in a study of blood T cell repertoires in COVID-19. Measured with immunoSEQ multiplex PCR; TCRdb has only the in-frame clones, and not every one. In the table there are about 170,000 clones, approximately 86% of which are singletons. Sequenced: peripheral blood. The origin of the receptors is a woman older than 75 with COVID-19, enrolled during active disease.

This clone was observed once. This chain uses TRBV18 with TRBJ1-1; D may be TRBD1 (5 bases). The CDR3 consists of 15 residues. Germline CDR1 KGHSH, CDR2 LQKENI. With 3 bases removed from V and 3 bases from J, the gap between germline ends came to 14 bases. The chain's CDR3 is CASSPLMGGDTEAFF. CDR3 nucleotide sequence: TGTGCCAGCTCACCCCTGATGGGAGGGGACACTGAAGCTTTCTTT.

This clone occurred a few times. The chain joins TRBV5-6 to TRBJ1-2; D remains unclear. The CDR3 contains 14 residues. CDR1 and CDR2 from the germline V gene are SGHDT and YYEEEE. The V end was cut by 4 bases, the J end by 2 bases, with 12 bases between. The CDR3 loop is CASSPGLQNYGYTF. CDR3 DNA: TGTGCCAGCAGCCCAGGATTGCAAAACTATGGCTACACCTTC.

DNA for the CDR3: TGTGCCAGCAGCGATCAAACATCCCGGGTCCGTTTCGAGCAGTACTTC. This sequence encodes CASSDQTSRVRFEQYF. This rearrangement joins TRBV5-4 to TRBJ2-7; no definite D call. Germline CDR1 is SGHNT and CDR2 is YYREEE (reference sequence). The CDR3 extends over 16 amino acids. V lost 4 bases to trimming and J lost 6 bases, with 23 bases between them.

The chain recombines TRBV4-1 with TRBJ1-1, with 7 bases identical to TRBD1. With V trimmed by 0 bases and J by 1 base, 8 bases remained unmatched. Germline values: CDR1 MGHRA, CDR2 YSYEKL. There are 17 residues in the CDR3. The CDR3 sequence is CASSQDGADRANTEAFF. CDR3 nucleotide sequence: TGCGCCAGCAGCCAAGATGGGGCTGACAGGGCGAACACTGAAGCTTTCTTT.

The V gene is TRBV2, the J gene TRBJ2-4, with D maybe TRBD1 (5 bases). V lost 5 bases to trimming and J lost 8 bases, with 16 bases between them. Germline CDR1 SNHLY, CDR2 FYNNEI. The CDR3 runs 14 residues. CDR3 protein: CASSFGRGEDIQYF. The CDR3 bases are TGTGCCAGCAGTTTCGGTAGGGGCGAGGACATTCAGTACTTC.

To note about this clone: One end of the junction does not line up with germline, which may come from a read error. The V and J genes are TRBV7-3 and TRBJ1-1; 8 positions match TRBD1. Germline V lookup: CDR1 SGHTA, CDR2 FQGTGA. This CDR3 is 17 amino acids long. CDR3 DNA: TGTGCCAGCACCTTAATTTGGACAGGGTATTTCGGCACTGAAGCTTTCTTT. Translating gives CASTLIWTGYFGTEAFF.

Here the CDR3 DNA reads TGTGCCAGCAGTACCACTAGAAATCGGCAGTTCTTC. As protein: CASSTTRNRQFF. The rearrangement links TRBV12-3 or TRBV12-4 to TRBJ2-1; D possibly corresponds to TRBD2 (5 bases). V was shortened by 5 bases and J by 12 bases, with 14 bases between the two germline ends. The CDR3 has 12 amino acids.

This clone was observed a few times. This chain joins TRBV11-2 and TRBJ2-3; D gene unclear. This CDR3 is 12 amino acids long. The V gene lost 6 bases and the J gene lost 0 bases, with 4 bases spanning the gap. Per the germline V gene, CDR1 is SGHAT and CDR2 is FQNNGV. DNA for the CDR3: TGTGCCAGCAGGACTAGCACAGATACGCAGTATTTT. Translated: CASRTSTDTQYF.

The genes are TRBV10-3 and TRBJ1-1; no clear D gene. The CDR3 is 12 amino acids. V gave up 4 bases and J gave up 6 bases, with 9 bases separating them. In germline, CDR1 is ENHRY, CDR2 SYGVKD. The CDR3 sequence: CAISGADAEAFF. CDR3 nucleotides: TGTGCCATCAGTGGGGCAGACGCTGAAGCTTTCTTT.

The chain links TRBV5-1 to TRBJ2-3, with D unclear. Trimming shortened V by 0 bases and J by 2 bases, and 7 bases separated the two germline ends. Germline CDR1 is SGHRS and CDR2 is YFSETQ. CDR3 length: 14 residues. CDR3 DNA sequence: TGCGCCAGCAGCTTGGAGTCAGTCACAGATACGCAGTATTTT. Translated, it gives CASSLESVTDTQYF. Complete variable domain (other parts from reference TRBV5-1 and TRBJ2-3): KAGVTQTPRYLIKTRGQQVTLSCSPISGHRSVSWYQQTPGQGLQFLFEYFSETQRNKGNFPGRFSGRQFSNSRSEMNVSTLELGDSALYLCASSLESVTDTQYFGPGTRLTVL.

Written as DNA, the CDR3 is TGCGCCAGCAGCTTGGCCGCAGGGCCCTCTGGAAACACCATATATTTT. Translated, it gives CASSLAAGPSGNTIYF. J is TRBJ1-3 and V is TRBV5-1; D might be TRBD1 (5 bases). Trimming took 0 bases from V and 0 from J, leaving 10 bases between them. The CDR3 length is 16 residues. From germline, CDR1 is SGHRS and CDR2 YFSETQ.

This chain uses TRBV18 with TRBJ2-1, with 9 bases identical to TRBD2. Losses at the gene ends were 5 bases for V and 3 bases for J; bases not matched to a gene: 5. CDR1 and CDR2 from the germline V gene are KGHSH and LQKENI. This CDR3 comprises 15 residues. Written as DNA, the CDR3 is TGTGCCAGCTCAGCGACTAGCGGTTTCTACAATGAGCAGTTCTTC. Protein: CASSATSGFYNEQFF.

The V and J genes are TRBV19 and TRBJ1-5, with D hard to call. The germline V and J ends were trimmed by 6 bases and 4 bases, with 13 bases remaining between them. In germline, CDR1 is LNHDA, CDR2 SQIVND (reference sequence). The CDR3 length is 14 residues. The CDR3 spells CASRQAGRNQPQHF. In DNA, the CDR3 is TGTGCCAGTAGGCAGGCCGGGAGGAATCAGCCCCAGCATTTT.

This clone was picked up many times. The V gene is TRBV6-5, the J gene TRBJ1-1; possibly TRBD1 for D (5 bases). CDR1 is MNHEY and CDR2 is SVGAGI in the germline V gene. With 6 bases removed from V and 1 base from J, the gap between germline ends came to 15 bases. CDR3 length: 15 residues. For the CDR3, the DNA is TGTGCCAGCAGCCGTCTACAAGGACAGAACACTGAAGCTTTCTTT. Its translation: CASSRLQGQNTEAFF.

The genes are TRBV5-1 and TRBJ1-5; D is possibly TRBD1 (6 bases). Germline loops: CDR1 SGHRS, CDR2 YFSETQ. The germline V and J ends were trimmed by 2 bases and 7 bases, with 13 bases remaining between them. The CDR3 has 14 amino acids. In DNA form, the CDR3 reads TGCGCCAGCAGCTTCGGGGACACGGGGCAGCCCCAGCATTTT. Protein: CASSFGDTGQPQHF.

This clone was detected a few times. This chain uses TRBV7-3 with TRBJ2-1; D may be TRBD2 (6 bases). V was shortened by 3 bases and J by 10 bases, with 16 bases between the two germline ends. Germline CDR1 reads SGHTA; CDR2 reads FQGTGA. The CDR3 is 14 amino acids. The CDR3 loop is CASSFGVRGGEQFF. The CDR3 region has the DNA TGTGCCAGCAGCTTTGGAGTGCGGGGTGGGGAGCAGTTCTTC.

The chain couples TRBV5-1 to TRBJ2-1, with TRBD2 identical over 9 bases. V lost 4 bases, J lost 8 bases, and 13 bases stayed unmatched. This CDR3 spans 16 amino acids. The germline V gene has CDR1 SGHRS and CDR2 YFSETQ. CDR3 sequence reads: CASSLTGGLANDEQFF. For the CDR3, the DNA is TGCGCCAGCAGCCTAACGGGGGGACTAGCAAACGATGAGCAGTTCTTC.

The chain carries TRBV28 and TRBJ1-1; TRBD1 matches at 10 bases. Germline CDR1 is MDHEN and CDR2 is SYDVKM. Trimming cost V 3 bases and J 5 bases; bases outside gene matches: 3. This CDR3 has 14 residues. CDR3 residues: CASSFDRGRTEAFF. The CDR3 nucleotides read TGTGCCAGCAGTTTCGACAGGGGGCGAACTGAAGCTTTCTTT.

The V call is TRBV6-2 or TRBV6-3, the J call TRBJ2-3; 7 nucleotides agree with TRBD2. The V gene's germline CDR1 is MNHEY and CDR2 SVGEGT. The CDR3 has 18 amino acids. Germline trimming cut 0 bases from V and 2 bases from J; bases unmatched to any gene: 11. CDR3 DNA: TGTGCCAGCAGTTACTCGATTGGGGGACTATATCACACAGATACGCAGTATTTT. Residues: CASSYSIGGLYHTDTQYF.

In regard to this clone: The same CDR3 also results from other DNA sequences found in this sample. CDR3: CASTYPETQYF. In DNA form, the CDR3 reads TGTGCCAGCACTTATCCGGAGACCCAGTACTTC. The V call is TRBV2, the J call TRBJ2-5; D is unclear. Germline V gene sequence: CDR1 SNHLY, CDR2 FYNNEI. V gave up 7 bases and J gave up 5 bases, with 8 bases separating them. The CDR3 totals 11 residues.

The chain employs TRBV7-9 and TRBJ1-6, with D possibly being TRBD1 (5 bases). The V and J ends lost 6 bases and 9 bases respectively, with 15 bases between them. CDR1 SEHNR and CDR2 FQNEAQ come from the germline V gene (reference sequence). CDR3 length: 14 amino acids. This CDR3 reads CASRDTGSGSPLHF. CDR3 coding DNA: TGTGCCAGCAGGGACACGGGCTCGGGTTCACCCCTCCACTTT.

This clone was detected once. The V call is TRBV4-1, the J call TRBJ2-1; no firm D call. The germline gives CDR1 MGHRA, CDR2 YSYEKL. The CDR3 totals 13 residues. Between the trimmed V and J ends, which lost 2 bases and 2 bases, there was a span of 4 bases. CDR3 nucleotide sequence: TGCGCCAGCAGCCAACCCACCTACAATGAGCAGTTCTTC. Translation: CASSQPTYNEQFF.